The 26 T cell receptor beta chains presented below share a single source sample, sequenced in a study of cytomegalovirus exposure and HLA in healthy donors. Primers included in the PCR were 60 Vbeta and 13 Jbeta primers. The data were produced by immunoSEQ multiplex PCR, yet TCRdb's version contains in-frame clones alone and is incomplete. The sample has approximately 100,000 clones; roughly 79% are singletons. Sequenced material: PBMCs. The receptors derive from a woman aged 40 to 55 in good health and CMV-seronegative.

This chain joins TRBV5-5 and TRBJ2-1; D may be TRBD2 (5 bases). CDR3 size: 17 residues. The V end lost 4 bases, the J end lost 4 bases, and 21 bases lay between the germline ends. Germline values: CDR1 SGHKS, CDR2 YYEKEE (reference sequence). CDR3 nucleotide sequence: TGTGCCAGCAGCCCCTTTGAGGGCGATCTTCCTTACAATGAGCAGTTCTTC. Its translation: CASSPFEGDLPYNEQFF.

CDR3 residues: CASSGTGAMAEQYF. CDR3 in DNA: TGTGCCAGCAGCGGGACAGGGGCTATGGCCGAGCAGTACTTC. V usage is TRBV6-5 and J usage is TRBJ2-7; 10 nucleotides align to TRBD1. Germline V gives CDR1 MNHEY, CDR2 SVGAGI. The CDR3 consists of 14 residues. Unmatched junction bases numbered 8, after V lost 6 bases and J lost 6 bases.

This chain uses TRBV5-1 with TRBJ1-1, with a tentative D call TRBD1 (5 bases). V was cut by 2 bases and J by 4 bases, with 15 bases left in between. Germline V gene lookup returns CDR1 SGHRS and CDR2 YFSETQ. This CDR3 is built from 15 residues. The chain's CDR3 is CASSLGAGFSTEAFF. Here the CDR3 DNA reads TGCGCCAGCAGCTTAGGGGCAGGGTTCTCCACTGAAGCTTTCTTT.

The J gene is TRBJ1-2, the V gene TRBV18; D remains ambiguous. V was trimmed by 3 bases and J by 6 bases, leaving 14 bases between them. Germline-derived CDR1 and CDR2 are KGHSH and LQKENI. The CDR3 contains 14 residues. DNA of the CDR3: TGTGCCAGCTCACCCTCCGGGAGGGAGCATGGCTACACCTTC. Translating gives CASSPSGREHGYTF.

This clone showed up just a few times. The rearrangement uses TRBV7-2 and TRBJ2-7; weak D call: TRBD2 (5 bases). CDR3 length: 11 amino acids. CDR1 is SGHTA and CDR2 is FQGNSA in the germline V gene. V lost 3 bases and J lost 6, with 6 bases in between. The CDR3 bases are TGTGCCAGCAGCTTTGGACTCGAGCAGTACTTC. It yields the protein CASSFGLEQYF.

The rearrangement links TRBV7-9 to TRBJ2-5, with 10 bases that match TRBD2. The germline V gene encodes CDR1 SEHNR and CDR2 FQNEAQ (reference sequence). The V and J ends lost 7 bases and 4 bases, in that order; junction bases with no gene match: 9. The length of the CDR3 is 15 residues. CDR3 bases: TGTGCCAGCACCCCCCTAGCGGGAGTTGGAGAGACCCAGTACTTC. Translated: CASTPLAGVGETQYF.

The chain recombines TRBV28 with TRBJ1-5, with TRBD1 matching over 7 bases. Unmatched junction bases numbered 4, after V lost 1 base and J lost 1 base. This CDR3 is 16 amino acids long. Germline loops: CDR1 MDHEN, CDR2 SYDVKM. The CDR3 sequence is CASSLSYRGSNQPQHF. The DNA for the CDR3 is TGTGCCAGCAGTTTATCCTACAGGGGAAGCAATCAGCCCCAGCATTTT.

This clone was seen a few times. This chain links TRBV18 with TRBJ1-2, with 8 bases aligning to TRBD1. V gave up 3 bases and J gave up 6 bases; unmatched junction bases: 6. This CDR3 is 14 amino acids long. CDR1 is KGHSH, CDR2 LQKENI, per germline. The CDR3 region is CASSPDRGGDGYTF. CDR3 nucleotide sequence: TGTGCCAGCTCACCTGACAGGGGAGGGGATGGCTACACCTTC. The full variable domain, rest sourced from reference TRBV18 and TRBJ1-2, is NAGVMQNPRHLVRRRGQEARLRCSPMKGHSHVYWYRQLPEEGLKFMVYLQKENIIDESGMPKERFSAEFPKEGPSILRIQQVVRGDSAAYFCASSPDRGGDGYTFGSGTRLTVV.

This clone was detected only once. The chain carries TRBV5-1 and TRBJ1-4, with 7 bases aligning to TRBD1. With V trimmed by 3 bases and J by 5 bases, 7 bases remained unmatched. This CDR3 has 15 residues. Germline V gene sequence: CDR1 SGHRS, CDR2 YFSETQ. The CDR3, as DNA: TGCGCCAGCAGCTATGACAGGGAAGGGAATGAAAAACTGTTTTTT. It is translated as CASSYDREGNEKLFF.

This clone was recorded a few times. The chain has TRBV7-2 and TRBJ2-4, with 7 bases matching TRBD1. CDR3 size: 16 residues. J lost 2 bases, V lost 5 bases, and 9 bases had no gene match. CDR1 SGHTA and CDR2 FQGNSA come from the germline V gene. The DNA for the CDR3 is TGTGCCAGCAGCGGCCGGGACAGTCTAACCAAAAACATTCAGTACTTC. This translates into CASSGRDSLTKNIQYF.

The gene calls are TRBV6-5 and TRBJ2-1; perhaps TRBD1 as D (6 bases). Trimming removed 7 bases from V and 7 bases from J, with 14 bases in between. The CDR3 loop spans 13 amino acids. The germline gives CDR1 MNHEY, CDR2 SVGAGI. CDR3 sequence: CASTDRFRNEQFF. The CDR3 DNA is TGTGCCAGCACCGACAGGTTCAGGAATGAGCAGTTCTTC.

The rearrangement joins TRBV2 to TRBJ1-4; tentatively, D is TRBD1 (6 bases). The germline V gene has CDR1 SNHLY and CDR2 FYNNEI. The V gene lost 5 bases and the J gene lost 4 bases, with 14 bases spanning the gap. The length of the CDR3 is 15 residues. The CDR3 DNA reads TGTGCCAGCAGTTTGAACAGGGTGGATAATGAAAAACTGTTTTTT. This encodes CASSLNRVDNEKLFF.

Here the CDR3 DNA reads TGTGCCGGCGACACGAACACTGAAGCTTTCTTT. This gives the protein CAGDTNTEAFF. The gene calls are TRBV6-4 and TRBJ1-1, with D uncertain. V gave up 11 bases and J gave up 1 base, with 8 bases separating them. Germline values: CDR1 MRHNA, CDR2 SNTAGT. CDR3 length equals 11 residues.

The chain recombines TRBV4-2 with TRBJ2-3; 7 nucleotides agree with TRBD2. Trimming at V came to 0 bases and at J to 1 base, leaving 4 bases not matched to a gene. The CDR3 totals 16 residues. CDR1 LGHNA and CDR2 YNFKEQ come from the germline V gene. The CDR3 DNA reads as TGTGCCAGCAGCCAAGATGTCAGCGGGGGCACAGATACGCAGTATTTT. Amino acid sequence: CASSQDVSGGTDTQYF.

V usage is TRBV6-1 and J usage is TRBJ2-7; a possible D gene is TRBD2 (6 bases). The CDR3 covers 15 residues. V was trimmed by 3 bases and J by 5 bases, leaving 17 bases between them. The germline gives CDR1 MNHNS, CDR2 SASEGT. The CDR3, as DNA: TGTGCCAGCAGTGACGGCGGACTACCCAGTGACGAGCAGTACTTC. Translating it yields CASSDGGLPSDEQYF.

V gene TRBV28 combines with J gene TRBJ2-7, with D possibly TRBD2 on 7 matching bases. Germline lookup yields CDR1 MDHEN and CDR2 SYDVKM. CDR3 length: 15 residues. Trimming cost V 5 bases and J 3 bases, with 17 bases left between them. CDR3 in DNA: TGTGCCAGCAGTACCCTAGCCGGGGGGCTCTACGAGCAGTACTTC. Translated: CASSTLAGGLYEQYF.

There are a few counts of this clone. This sequence joins TRBV7-3 and TRBJ2-1, with 7 bases fitting TRBD2. V shed 1 base and J 5 bases; nucleotides not matched to a gene: 8. CDR1 is SGHTA and CDR2 is FQGTGA in the germline V gene. The CDR3 is 16 residues long. CDR3 DNA sequence: TGTGCCAGCAGCTTAAAAGGAGGACTAGTCAACAATGAGCAGTTCTTC. It yields the protein CASSLKGGLVNNEQFF.

The chain uses TRBV6-6 and TRBJ1-4, with TRBD1 identical over 9 bases. The germline gives CDR1 MNHNY, CDR2 SVGAGI (reference sequence). This CDR3 spans 12 amino acids. Trimming at V came to 8 bases and at J to 8 bases, leaving 3 bases not matched to a gene. The CDR3 sequence: CASRDRVEKLFF. As DNA, the CDR3 is TGTGCCAGCCGGGACAGGGTCGAAAAACTGTTTTTT.

The sample holds a few counts of this clone. The CDR3 DNA is TGTGCCAGCAGTGAGAGACTCTATGGCTACACCTTC. Protein product: CASSERLYGYTF. V usage is TRBV6-1 and J usage is TRBJ1-2; D is unresolved. This CDR3 comprises 12 residues. Trimming removed 3 bases from V and 4 bases from J, with 6 bases in between. Germline CDR1 and CDR2: MNHNS and SASEGT.

The chain combines TRBV14 with TRBJ2-7; D not certain. Germline CDR1 and CDR2: SGHDN and FVKESK. The ends were cut back, 1 base at V and 4 bases at J, with 5 bases in the middle. The CDR3 consists of 12 residues. Written as DNA, the CDR3 is TGTGCCAGCAGCCAAGTCAGTTACGAGCAGTACTTC. Residues: CASSQVSYEQYF.

The V and J genes are TRBV5-1 and TRBJ2-7; 9 bases are a match to TRBD1. The V and J ends lost 1 base and 5 bases, in that order; junction bases with no gene match: 7. CDR1 is SGHRS, CDR2 YFSETQ, per germline. This CDR3 is 15 amino acids long. In DNA form, the CDR3 reads TGCGCCAGCAGCTTGATACAGGGGGCTGTAGACGAGCAGTACTTC. Encoded protein: CASSLIQGAVDEQYF.

The genes are TRBV11-2 and TRBJ2-1, with D maybe TRBD2 (8 bases). Germline V CDR1 and CDR2: SGHAT, FQNNGV. The germline V and J ends were trimmed by 5 bases and 9 bases, with 26 bases remaining between them. The CDR3 runs to 17 residues. CDR3 loop: CASSLVAGRASGGEQFF. The CDR3 DNA reads as TGTGCCAGCAGCCTTGTGGCCGGGAGGGCCTCAGGGGGTGAGCAGTTCTTC.

The chain employs TRBV29-1 and TRBJ2-3; possibly TRBD1 for D (6 bases). Germline V lookup: CDR1 SQVTM, CDR2 ANQGSEA. The CDR3 is 13 amino acids. V lost 3 bases and J lost 0, with 7 bases in between. This CDR3 reads CSVDRGSTDTQYF. In DNA, the CDR3 is TGCAGCGTTGACAGGGGAAGCACAGATACGCAGTATTTT.

The chain recombines TRBV19 with TRBJ1-2; D unresolved. The CDR3 sequence is 12 residues long. CDR1 LNHDA and CDR2 SQIVND come from the germline V gene (reference sequence). The V end was cut by 7 bases, the J end by 4 bases, with 10 bases between. The CDR3 nucleotides read TGTGCCAGTATTTCGGTCCCCTATGGCTACACCTTC. Translated: CASISVPYGYTF.

This clone was counted a few times. The chain has TRBV5-1 and TRBJ2-2; no definite D call. V dropped 0 bases and J dropped 0 bases, with 9 bases sitting between them. The CDR3 runs 16 residues. Germline lookup yields CDR1 SGHRS and CDR2 YFSETQ. CDR3 in amino acids: CASSLASASNTGELFF. In DNA, the CDR3 is TGCGCCAGCAGCTTGGCCAGCGCATCGAACACCGGGGAGCTGTTTTTT. The variable domain in full, with the rest retrieved from reference TRBV5-1 and TRBJ2-2, is KAGVTQTPRYLIKTRGQQVTLSCSPISGHRSVSWYQQTPGQGLQFLFEYFSETQRNKGNFPGRFSGRQFSNSRSEMNVSTLELGDSALYLCASSLASASNTGELFFGEGSRLTVL.

There are a few counts of this clone. Other DNA sequences in the same sample also yield this CDR3. This chain uses TRBV6-6 with TRBJ1-1; 9 bases align to TRBD1. Per the germline V gene, CDR1 is MNHNY and CDR2 is SVGAGI (reference sequence). V dropped 5 bases and J dropped 4; count of bases not matched to a gene: 2. The CDR3 covers 13 residues. Here the CDR3 reads CASSVQGATEAFF. The DNA of the CDR3 is TGTGCCAGCAGTGTACAGGGGGCCACTGAAGCTTTCTTT.